These T cell receptor beta chains were read from a single sample in a study of immune cell composition in non-small cell lung cancer. The data were produced by immunoSEQ multiplex PCR, yet TCRdb's version contains in-frame clones alone and is incomplete. The sample records about 2,800 clones, 60% to 85% being singletons. The sample consisted of lung tumor tissue. These receptors came from a human donor with non-small cell lung cancer. CDR3s leave out the opening cysteine and the closing phenylalanine or tryptophan. D genes are given only for firm matches. A clone size is listed for some rows: how often the clone was seen (once, few, many), or a class if it is expanded.

abundance | v_gene | d_gene | CDR3aa
once | TRBV6-1 | TRBD1 | ASSPAGQAAEAF
NA | TRBV7-3 | TRBD2 | ASSRREGGGLAYNEQF
NA | TRBV5-6 | TRBD2 | ASSLFGRAIGELF
few | TRBV10-3 | NA | AISESLAGSNEQF
NA | TRBV18 | TRBD2 | ASSLTSGTYNEQF
NA | TRBV5-1 | NA | ASSQMTQSTGELF
NA | TRBV7-9 | NA | ASSLGTPQDNEQF
NA | TRBV14 | TRBD1 | ASSQLGTGEKEKLF
NA | TRBV19 | TRBD2 | ASRTSGLLAKNIQY
NA | TRBV28 | NA | ASRGDSGRETQY
NA | TRBV13 | TRBD1 | ASSLGTGNYGYT
NA | TRBV7-2 | NA | ASRKEGAGELF
once | TRBV7-6 | NA | ASSLSPEPYNEQF
NA | TRBV14 | NA | ASSRPGAGTGELF
NA | TRBV19 | NA | ASSLTRTTGTQY
few | TRBV13 | NA | ASSLSGHHQETQY
NA | TRBV11-1 | TRBD2 | ASSLSASGYEQY
NA | TRBV18 | TRBD1 | ASSPGTGLLLNYGYT
NA | TRBV11-3 | TRBD2 | ASSSAGGPNNEQF
NA | TRBV7-6 | NA | ASSSTTSNTGELF
once | TRBV28 | NA | ASSLYYIYGSSYEQY
NA | TRBV7-9 | TRBD1 | ASSSSGQGPEAF
NA | TRBV29-1 | NA | SVEGSNTEAF
NA | TRBV5-5 | TRBD1 | ASSLIRDRAIEKLF
NA | TRBV27 | TRBD1 | ASGQGTGKTYEQY
NA | TRBV10-3 | NA | AISGTGLEPQH
NA | TRBV7-8 | NA | ASTLRGNTIY
NA | TRBV7-9 | TRBD2 | ASSQQNQGGAQY
few | TRBV27 | TRBD2 | ASSFGGRAEETQY
NA | TRBV5-1 | TRBD1 | ASSPGTALNYGYT
NA | TRBV29-1 | TRBD1 | SVEQGANEAF
NA | TRBV4-3 | TRBD2 | ASSRGTSLRYNEQF
NA | TRBV5-4 | NA | ASSLGVGGGADTQY
once | TRBV19 | TRBD1 | ASSKQGPNQPQH
few | TRBV6-5 | NA | ASSELGGRGYGYT
NA | TRBV5-8 | TRBD1 | ASSSTAGTGNQPQH
NA | TRBV7-9 | NA | ASRRDGGNHGYT
NA | TRBV7-3 | TRBD2 | ASSLVLAGDLTGELF